Below, 9 T cell receptor beta chains from the same sample are listed, as sequenced in a study of siplizumab effects on memory and regulatory T cells. The repertoire was sequenced with immunoSEQ multiplex PCR; TCRdb's copy has only in-frame clones and lacks some. The sample consists of more than 85,000 clones, roughly 91% of them appearing once. The sample was CD4+ T cells sorted from blood. These receptors originate from a human donor in good health.

J is TRBJ1-3 and V is TRBV27; D possibly corresponds to TRBD1 (5 bases). Germline V CDR1 and CDR2: MNHEY, SMNVEV (reference sequence). The CDR3 extends over 15 amino acids. V shed 0 bases and J shed 4 bases, with 10 bases lying between them. CDR3 amino acids: CASSLSRDVGNTIYF. The CDR3 DNA is TGTGCCAGCAGTTTATCGAGGGACGTAGGAAACACCATATATTTT.

This chain connects TRBV9 to TRBJ2-1; TRBD2 aligns across 13 bases. Germline assignment: CDR1 SGDLS and CDR2 YYNGEE. The CDR3 is 15 residues long. J gave up 9 bases and V 4 bases, and 7 bases lay outside the gene matches. The CDR3 DNA is TGTGCCAGCAGCTGGACTAGCGGGAGAGGAGGTGAGCAGTTCTTC. Its translation is CASSWTSGRGGEQFF.

The CDR3 is CASSDLGGEETQYF. In DNA form, the CDR3 reads TGTGCCAGCAGTGATCTTGGGGGCGAAGAGACCCAGTACTTC. The V gene is TRBV2, the J gene TRBJ2-5; maybe TRBD1 (6 bases). V dropped 3 bases and J dropped 3 bases, with 11 bases sitting between them. Germline CDR1 and CDR2: SNHLY and FYNNEI. CDR3 length: 14 amino acids.

This clone was counted once. V usage is TRBV9 and J usage is TRBJ1-4, with D tentatively TRBD1 (5 bases). In germline, CDR1 is SGDLS, CDR2 YYNGEE. V was cut by 4 bases and J by 8 bases, with 15 bases left in between. This CDR3 has 14 amino acids. The CDR3, as DNA: TGTGCCAGCAGCCGGGGGACGTGGGGCGAAAAACTGTTTTTT. Translation: CASSRGTWGEKLFF.

The rearrangement joins TRBV11-2 to TRBJ2-7, with D tentatively TRBD2 (6 bases). This CDR3 region has 15 residues. Germline V lookup: CDR1 SGHAT, CDR2 FQNNGV. V was trimmed by 3 bases and J by 2 bases, leaving 14 bases between them. In nucleotides, the CDR3 is TGTGCCAGCAGCTTGGGGGGACTCGCAACCTACGAGCAGTACTTC. This translates into CASSLGGLATYEQYF.

V usage is TRBV2 and J usage is TRBJ1-5; 7 bases agree with TRBD1. V dropped 6 bases and J dropped 1; count of bases not matched to a gene: 3. Germline CDR1 and CDR2: SNHLY and FYNNEI. The length of the CDR3 is 14 residues. The CDR3 coding sequence is TGTGCCAGCAGGCAACAGGGGAGCAATCAGCCCCAGCATTTT. Its protein is CASRQQGSNQPQHF.

The CDR3 bases are TGTGCCAGCAGTGAAGCGGGCAGCGGTTTCTACGAGCAGTACTTC. Protein product: CASSEAGSGFYEQYF. The gene calls are TRBV6-1 and TRBJ2-7, with a tentative D call TRBD2 (5 bases). V lost 0 bases and J 3 bases, leaving 12 bases between the germline ends. Per germline, CDR1 MNHNS and CDR2 SASEGT. The CDR3 sequence is 15 residues long.

This clone was recorded only once. The same CDR3 is also encoded by other DNA sequences in this sample. The gene calls are TRBV30 and TRBJ2-3; D is ambiguous. Trimming stripped 3 bases from V and 1 base from J, with 5 bases between. The CDR3 contains 12 residues. The germline V gene encodes CDR1 GTSNPN and CDR2 SVGIG (reference sequence). CDR3 in amino acids: CAWRRGTDTQYF. In DNA form, the CDR3 reads TGTGCCTGGAGAAGGGGCACAGATACGCAGTATTTT.

This chain connects TRBV28 to TRBJ1-2; perhaps TRBD1 as D (5 bases). Trimming cost V 6 bases and J 4 bases, with 6 bases left between them. Germline V gene sequence: CDR1 MDHEN, CDR2 SYDVKM. CDR3 length equals 11 residues. Here the CDR3 DNA reads TGTGCCAGCAGAGACAGCTATGGCTACACCTTC. Translating gives CASRDSYGYTF.